This is a list of T cell receptor beta chains from one sample in a study of blood T cell repertoires in COVID-19. The assay was immunoSEQ multiplex PCR, and TCRdb's table has in-frame clones only and misses some. The repertoire includes more than 25,000 clones, 75% to 90% of them detected once, and about a tenth sits in the top ten. The sequenced material came from peripheral blood. Receptors were obtained from a man aged 55 to 70 with acute or convalescent COVID-19. Both conserved end residues are part of each CDR3. The order of the fields is clone size, V gene, CDR3 protein. Clone size, where shown, is once, few, many, or a class for clones that have expanded.

size: -; V: TRBV4-2; CDR3: CASEKGHLGYTF
size: few; V: TRBV7-6; CDR3: CASSRDQLAGVGETQYF
size: -; V: TRBV19; CDR3: CASSIGWGTNREKLFF
size: -; V: TRBV6-4; CDR3: CASSRQINQPQHF
size: once; V: TRBV19; CDR3: CASSIGGRMNTEAFF
size: -; V: TRBV10-2; CDR3: CASSESPRNYGYTF
size: -; V: TRBV9; CDR3: CASSVSGTSSYEQYF
size: -; V: TRBV6-1; CDR3: CASSEGPELFF
size: -; V: TRBV14; CDR3: CASSQTDRPPAEFF
size: -; V: TRBV12-3/TRBV12-4; CDR3: CASSRTGYTEAFF
size: -; V: TRBV24-1; CDR3: CATSDHATGIRETQYF
size: -; V: TRBV11-2; CDR3: CASSLVGGQGAPGYTF
size: -; V: TRBV27; CDR3: CASSLLLQGARYGYTF
size: -; V: TRBV2; CDR3: CASNTGLAFF
size: -; V: TRBV19; CDR3: CASSMERRGETQYF
size: -; V: TRBV10-3; CDR3: CAISPTGAGYEQYF
size: -; V: TRBV7-2; CDR3: CASSLRGTGTYEQYF
size: large; V: TRBV6-4; CDR3: CASSDSPSGDTGELFF
size: -; V: TRBV24-1; CDR3: CATSDGGHRETQYF
size: once; V: TRBV12-3/TRBV12-4; CDR3: CAGGNPGELFF
size: -; V: TRBV27; CDR3: CASSPNRQVTYGYTF
size: -; V: TRBV12-3/TRBV12-4; CDR3: CASSSGAYYGYTF
size: -; V: TRBV19; CDR3: CASSIGGSAQPQHF
size: few; V: TRBV7-2; CDR3: CASSLGDGGAVYQETQYF
size: -; V: TRBV18; CDR3: CASSPLQGEGQPQHF
size: -; V: TRBV27; CDR3: CASSFSGPAGEQYF
size: -; V: TRBV7-9; CDR3: CASRPGTSSRETQYF
size: -; V: TRBV5-1; CDR3: CASSLTGPHNEQFF
size: -; V: TRBV7-9; CDR3: CASSRNTEAFF
size: -; V: TRBV25-1; CDR3: CASSDRVWSNQPQHF
size: -; V: TRBV7-2; CDR3: CASSLVLAGGPGQETQYF
size: few; V: TRBV3-1/TRBV3-2; CDR3: CASSRGTNYGYTF
size: -; V: TRBV5-8; CDR3: CASSMGLAGGDTQYF
size: -; V: TRBV3-1/TRBV3-2; CDR3: CASSHSDRGSGNTIYF
size: -; V: TRBV6-5; CDR3: CASSLRDRANYGYTF
size: -; V: TRBV6-5; CDR3: CASSPFTGRNEAFF
size: -; V: TRBV7-2; CDR3: CASSLVKTSGVNNEQFF
size: -; V: TRBV19; CDR3: CASSAGTGERGTQYF
size: -; V: TRBV24-1; CDR3: CATSETTGGSGGYTF
size: once; V: TRBV28; CDR3: CASYDRATYEQYF
size: medium-sized; V: TRBV19; CDR3: CASSIRQSDQPQHF
size: -; V: TRBV10-1; CDR3: CASSESRAGVWETQYF
size: -; V: TRBV5-4; CDR3: CASSSLADNEQFF
size: -; V: TRBV4-1; CDR3: CASSSGQGDTEAFF
size: -; V: TRBV5-1; CDR3: CASSLLAAGMTEAFF
size: -; V: TRBV6-5; CDR3: CASSFRQGNTEAFF
size: few; V: TRBV5-1; CDR3: CASSLSQMNTEAFF
size: -; V: TRBV4-2; CDR3: CASSQDWNSRDTQYF
size: -; V: TRBV28; CDR3: CASSFSGQGTQPQHF